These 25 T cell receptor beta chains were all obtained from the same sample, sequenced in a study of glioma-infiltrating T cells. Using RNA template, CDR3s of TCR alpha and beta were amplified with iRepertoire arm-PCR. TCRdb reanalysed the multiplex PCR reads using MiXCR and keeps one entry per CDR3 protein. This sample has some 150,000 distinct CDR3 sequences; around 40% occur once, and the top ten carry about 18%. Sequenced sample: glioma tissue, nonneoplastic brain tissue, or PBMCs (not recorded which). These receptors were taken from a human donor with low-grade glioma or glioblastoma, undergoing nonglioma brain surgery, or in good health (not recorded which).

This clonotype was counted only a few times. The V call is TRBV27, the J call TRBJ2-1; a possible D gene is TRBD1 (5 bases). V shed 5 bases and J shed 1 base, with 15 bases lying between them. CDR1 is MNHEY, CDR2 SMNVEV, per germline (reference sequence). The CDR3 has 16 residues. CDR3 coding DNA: TGTGCCAGCAGTCACGCGGTGTCAGGGTCCTACAATGAGCAGTTCTTC. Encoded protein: CASSHAVSGSYNEQFF.

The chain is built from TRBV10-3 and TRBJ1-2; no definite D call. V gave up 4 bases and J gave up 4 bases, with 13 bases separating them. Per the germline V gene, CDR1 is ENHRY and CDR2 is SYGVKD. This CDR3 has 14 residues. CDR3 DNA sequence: TGTGCCATCAGTGGCAACAGAGCCTCCTATGGCTACACCTTC. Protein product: CAISGNRASYGYTF.

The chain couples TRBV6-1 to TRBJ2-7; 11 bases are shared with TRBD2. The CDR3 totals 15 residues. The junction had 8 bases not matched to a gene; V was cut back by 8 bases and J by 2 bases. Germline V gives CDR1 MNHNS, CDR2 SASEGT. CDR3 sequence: CASFGTSGSPYEQYF. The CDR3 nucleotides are TGTGCCAGCTTTGGGACTAGCGGCTCGCCCTACGAGCAGTACTTC.

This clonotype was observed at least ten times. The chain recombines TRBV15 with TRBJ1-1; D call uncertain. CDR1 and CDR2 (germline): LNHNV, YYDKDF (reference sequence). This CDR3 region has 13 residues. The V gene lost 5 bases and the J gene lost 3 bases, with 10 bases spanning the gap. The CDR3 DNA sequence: TGTGCCACCAGCCTCCATACAGACACTGAAGCTTTCTTT. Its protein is CATSLHTDTEAFF.

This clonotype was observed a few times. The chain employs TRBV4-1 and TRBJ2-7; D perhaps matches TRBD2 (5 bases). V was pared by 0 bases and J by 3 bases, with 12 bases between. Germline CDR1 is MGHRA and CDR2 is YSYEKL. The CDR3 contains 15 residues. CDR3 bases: TGCGCCAGCAGCCAAGAGCAACGGGATTTCTACGAGCAGTACTTC. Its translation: CASSQEQRDFYEQYF.

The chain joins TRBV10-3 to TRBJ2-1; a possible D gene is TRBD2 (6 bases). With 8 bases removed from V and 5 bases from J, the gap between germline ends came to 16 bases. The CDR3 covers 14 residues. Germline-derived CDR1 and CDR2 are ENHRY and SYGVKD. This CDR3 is CAIDSGQSNNEQFF. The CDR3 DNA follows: TGTGCCATCGATAGCGGCCAGTCCAACAATGAGCAGTTCTTC.

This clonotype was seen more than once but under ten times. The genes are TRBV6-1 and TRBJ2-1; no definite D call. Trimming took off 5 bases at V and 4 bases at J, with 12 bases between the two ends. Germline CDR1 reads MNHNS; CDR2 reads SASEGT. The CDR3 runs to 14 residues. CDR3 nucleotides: TGTGCCAGCAGTCAGTCCGTCGGATACAATGAGCAGTTCTTC. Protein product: CASSQSVGYNEQFF.

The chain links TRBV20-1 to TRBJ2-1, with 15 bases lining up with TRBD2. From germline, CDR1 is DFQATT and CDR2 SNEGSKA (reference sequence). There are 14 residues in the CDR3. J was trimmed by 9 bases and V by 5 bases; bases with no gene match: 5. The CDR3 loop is CSAWTSGRAIEQFF. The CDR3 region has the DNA TGCAGTGCTTGGACTAGCGGGAGGGCCATTGAGCAGTTCTTC.

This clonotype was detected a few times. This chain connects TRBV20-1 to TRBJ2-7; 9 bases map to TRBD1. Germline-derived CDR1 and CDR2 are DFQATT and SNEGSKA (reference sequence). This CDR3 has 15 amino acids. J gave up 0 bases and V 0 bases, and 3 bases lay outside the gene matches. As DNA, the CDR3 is TGCAGTGCTAGAGACGGACAGGGGAGCTCCTACGAGCAGTACTTC. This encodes CSARDGQGSSYEQYF.

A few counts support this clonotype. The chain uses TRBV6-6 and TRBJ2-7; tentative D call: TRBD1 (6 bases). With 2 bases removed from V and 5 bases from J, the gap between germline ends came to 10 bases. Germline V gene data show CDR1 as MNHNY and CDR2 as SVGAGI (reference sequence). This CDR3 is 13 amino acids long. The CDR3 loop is CASSYNRAHEQYF. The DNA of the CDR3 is TGTGCCAGCAGTTACAACAGGGCCCACGAGCAGTACTTC.

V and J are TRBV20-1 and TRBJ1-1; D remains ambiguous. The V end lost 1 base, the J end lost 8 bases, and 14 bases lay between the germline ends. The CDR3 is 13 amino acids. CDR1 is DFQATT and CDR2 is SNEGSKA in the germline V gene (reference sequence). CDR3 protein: CSARAFLGGEAFF. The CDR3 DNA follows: TGCAGTGCTAGAGCGTTTTTGGGAGGGGAAGCTTTCTTT.

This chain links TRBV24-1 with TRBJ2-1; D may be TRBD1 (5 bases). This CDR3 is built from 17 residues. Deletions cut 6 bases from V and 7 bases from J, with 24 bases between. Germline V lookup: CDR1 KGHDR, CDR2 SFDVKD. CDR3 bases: TGTGCCACCAGTCGACCAGGGCAGGGTTTCCGGTCAAATGAGCAGTTCTTC. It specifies CATSRPGQGFRSNEQFF.

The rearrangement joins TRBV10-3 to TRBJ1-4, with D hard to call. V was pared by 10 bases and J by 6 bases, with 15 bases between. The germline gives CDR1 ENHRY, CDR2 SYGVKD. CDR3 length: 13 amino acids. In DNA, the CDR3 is TGTGCCACCTCTTCGGACGACGATGAAAAACTGTTTTTT. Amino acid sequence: CATSSDDDEKLFF.

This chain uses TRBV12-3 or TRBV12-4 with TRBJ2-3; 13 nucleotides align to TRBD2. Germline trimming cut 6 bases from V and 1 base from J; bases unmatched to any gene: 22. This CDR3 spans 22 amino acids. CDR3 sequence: CASRYEPGLAGTLNARTDTQYF. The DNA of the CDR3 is TGTGCCAGCAGATACGAGCCGGGACTAGCGGGAACGCTAAATGCTCGCACAGATACGCAGTATTTT.

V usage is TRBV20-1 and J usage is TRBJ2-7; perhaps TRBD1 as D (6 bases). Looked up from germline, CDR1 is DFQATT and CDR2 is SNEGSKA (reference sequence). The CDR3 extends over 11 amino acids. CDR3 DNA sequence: TGCAGCTTGACAGGCCGTTACGAGCAGTACTTC. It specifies CSLTGRYEQYF.

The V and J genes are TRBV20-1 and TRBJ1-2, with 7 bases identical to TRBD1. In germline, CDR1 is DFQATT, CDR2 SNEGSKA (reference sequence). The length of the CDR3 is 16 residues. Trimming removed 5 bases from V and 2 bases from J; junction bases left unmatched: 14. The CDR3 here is CSAESDRDRGNYGYTF. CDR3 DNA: TGCAGTGCTGAATCGGACCGGGACAGAGGAAACTATGGCTACACCTTC.

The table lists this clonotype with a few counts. CDR3 in DNA: TGTGCCAGCAGTTTATCTCGGCCTAGCGGAACAGATACGCAGTATTTT. As protein: CASSLSRPSGTDTQYF. The rearrangement uses TRBV27 and TRBJ2-3; 7 nucleotides match TRBD2. Germline loops: CDR1 MNHEY, CDR2 SMNVEV (reference sequence). The CDR3 contains 16 residues. Losses at the gene ends were 0 bases for V and 3 bases for J; bases not matched to a gene: 6.

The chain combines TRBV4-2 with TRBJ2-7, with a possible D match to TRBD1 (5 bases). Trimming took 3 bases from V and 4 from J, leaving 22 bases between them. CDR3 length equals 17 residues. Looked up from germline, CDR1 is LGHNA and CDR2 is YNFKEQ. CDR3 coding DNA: TGTGCCAGCAGCCAGGAACTTGGGGCTGACAGTCGGTACGAGCAGTACTTC. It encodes CASSQELGADSRYEQYF.

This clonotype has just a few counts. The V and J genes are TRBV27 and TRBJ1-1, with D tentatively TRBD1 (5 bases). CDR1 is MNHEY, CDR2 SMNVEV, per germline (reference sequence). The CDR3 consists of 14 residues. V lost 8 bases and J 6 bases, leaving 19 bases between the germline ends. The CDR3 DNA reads TGTGCCAGCGGGGCCTACTTTGGCGCGTCTGAAGCTTTCTTT. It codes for CASGAYFGASEAFF.

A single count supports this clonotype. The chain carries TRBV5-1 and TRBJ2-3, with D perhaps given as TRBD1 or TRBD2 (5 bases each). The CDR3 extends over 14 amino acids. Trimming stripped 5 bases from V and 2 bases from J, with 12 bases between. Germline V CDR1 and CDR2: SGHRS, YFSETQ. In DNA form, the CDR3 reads TGCGCCAGCAGGAGAGGGGTTGACACAGATACGCAGTATTTT. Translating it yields CASRRGVDTDTQYF. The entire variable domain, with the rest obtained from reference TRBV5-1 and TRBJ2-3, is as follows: KAGVTQTPRYLIKTRGQQVTLSCSPISGHRSVSWYQQTPGQGLQFLFEYFSETQRNKGNFPGRFSGRQFSNSRSEMNVSTLELGDSALYLCASRRGVDTDTQYFGPGTRLTVL.

This CDR3 is CASSLMVGGWTGELFF. CDR3 sequence (DNA): TGTGCCAGCAGTTTAATGGTCGGGGGTTGGACCGGGGAGCTGTTTTTT. V is TRBV27 and J is TRBJ2-2; the D gene is possibly TRBD2 (6 bases). The V gene's germline CDR1 is MNHEY and CDR2 SMNVEV (reference sequence). This CDR3 comprises 16 residues. The ends were cut back, 2 bases at V and 5 bases at J, with 15 bases in the middle.

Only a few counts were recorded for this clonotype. The CDR3 DNA reads TGCAGTGCTAGAGTTTACGACAGATTATCCGCTGAAGCTTTCTTT. Translation gives CSARVYDRLSAEAFF. This sequence joins TRBV20-1 and TRBJ1-1; TRBD1 is a possible D gene (5 bases). Germline CDR1 is DFQATT and CDR2 is SNEGSKA (reference sequence). The CDR3 totals 15 residues. V dropped 1 base and J dropped 6 bases, with 18 bases sitting between them.

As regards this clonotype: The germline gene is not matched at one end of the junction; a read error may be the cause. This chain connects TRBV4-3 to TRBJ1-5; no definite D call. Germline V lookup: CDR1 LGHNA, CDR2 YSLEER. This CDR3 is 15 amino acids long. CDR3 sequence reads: CASSLQRDSNQPQNF. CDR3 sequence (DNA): TGCGCCAGCAGCCTTCAGCGCGATAGCAATCAGCCCCAGAATTTT.

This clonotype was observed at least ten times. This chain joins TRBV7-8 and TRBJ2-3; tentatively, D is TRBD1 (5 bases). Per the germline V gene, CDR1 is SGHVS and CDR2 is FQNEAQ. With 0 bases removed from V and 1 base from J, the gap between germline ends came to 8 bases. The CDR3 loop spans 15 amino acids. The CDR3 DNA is TGTGCCAGCAGCTTAGCAGGGGTAGGCACAGATACGCAGTATTTT. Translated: CASSLAGVGTDTQYF.

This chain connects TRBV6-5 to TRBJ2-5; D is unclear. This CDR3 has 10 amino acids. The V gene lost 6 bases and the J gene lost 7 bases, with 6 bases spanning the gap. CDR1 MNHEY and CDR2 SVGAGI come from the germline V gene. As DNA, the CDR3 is TGTGCCAGCAGCCCAGGGACCCAGTACTTC. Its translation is CASSPGTQYF.